Listed here are 24 T cell receptor beta chains from one sample, sequenced in a study of cytomegalovirus exposure and HLA in healthy donors. Amplification used 60 Vbeta primers and 13 Jbeta primers. Clones were read by immunoSEQ multiplex PCR, and TCRdb kept only the in-frame ones, dropping some. The sample lists fewer than 200,000 clones, 60% to 85% occurring once. Sequencing was done on a sample of PBMCs. The receptors stem from a woman aged 45-59 years in good health and CMV-seropositive.

This clone came up a few times. The chain combines TRBV7-3 with TRBJ2-1, with 10 positions matching TRBD1. The CDR3 length is 16 residues. Trimming at V came to 2 bases and at J to 8 bases, leaving 9 bases not matched to a gene. Germline lookup yields CDR1 SGHTA and CDR2 FQGTGA. Written as DNA, the CDR3 is TGTGCCAGCAGCTTAGGGGGACAGGGGAGAGGATATGAGCAGTTCTTC. Translating it yields CASSLGGQGRGYEQFF.

The chain carries TRBV14 and TRBJ2-7, with 10 bases that match TRBD2. The CDR3 covers 17 residues. CDR1 is SGHDN, CDR2 FVKESK, per germline. V lost 0 bases to trimming and J lost 4 bases; unmatched junction nucleotides: 9. The CDR3 region is CASSQDKGLAGEYEQYF. The CDR3 nucleotides read TGTGCCAGCAGCCAAGATAAAGGTCTAGCGGGGGAGTACGAGCAGTACTTC.

There are a few counts of this clone. This chain links TRBV11-2 with TRBJ1-2, with a possible D match to TRBD1 (5 bases). The ends were cut back, 3 bases at V and 4 bases at J, with 12 bases in the middle. The V gene's germline CDR1 is SGHAT and CDR2 FQNNGV. CDR3 length: 14 amino acids. CDR3 sequence: CASSLAGTPYGYTF. The CDR3 DNA reads TGTGCCAGCAGCTTGGCAGGGACTCCCTATGGCTACACCTTC.

The V and J genes are TRBV7-9 and TRBJ2-3; 13 nucleotides agree with TRBD2. This CDR3 has 17 residues. Trimming cost V 5 bases and J 7 bases; bases outside gene matches: 12. Germline V gene data show CDR1 as SEHNR and CDR2 as FQNEAQ (reference sequence). The DNA of the CDR3 is TGTGCCAGCAGCCCAACGACTAGCGGGGGGAGAAGCAATACGCAGTATTTT. The encoded protein is CASSPTTSGGRSNTQYF.

The DNA of the CDR3 is TGTGCCAGCTGGCCCTTCGTACAGGGGGCGGTTGGCTACACCTTC. It is translated as CASWPFVQGAVGYTF. V and J are TRBV28 and TRBJ1-2, with TRBD1 matching 9 bases. CDR1 and CDR2 (germline): MDHEN, SYDVKM. With V trimmed by 8 bases and J by 7 bases, 14 bases remained unmatched. The CDR3 is made up of 15 amino acids.

The chain is built from TRBV5-1 and TRBJ2-3; D is perhaps TRBD1 (5 bases). The CDR3 is 13 residues long. V lost 4 bases, J lost 5 bases, and 11 bases lay in between. Germline CDR1 is SGHRS and CDR2 is YFSETQ. The CDR3 DNA sequence: TGCGCCAGCAGCCCGACAGTAGAAGATACGCAGTATTTT. Its translation is CASSPTVEDTQYF.

CDR3 sequence reads: CASSFDSYEQYF. CDR3 nucleotide sequence: TGTGCCAGCAGCTTTGACAGTTACGAGCAGTACTTC. V usage is TRBV5-5 and J usage is TRBJ2-7, with a tentative D call TRBD1 (5 bases). CDR3 length: 12 amino acids. Trimming shortened V by 2 bases and J by 4 bases, and 7 bases separated the two germline ends. Germline CDR1 SGHKS, CDR2 YYEKEE (reference sequence).

The gene calls are TRBV5-1 and TRBJ2-3; D is uncertain. Germline loops: CDR1 SGHRS, CDR2 YFSETQ. The V end lost 4 bases, the J end lost 0 bases, and 6 bases lay between the germline ends. The CDR3 sequence is 13 residues long. CDR3 in DNA: TGCGCCAGCAGCGAGATGAGCACAGATACGCAGTATTTT. Its protein product is CASSEMSTDTQYF.

The chain combines TRBV6-5 with TRBJ2-2; 7 bases are a match to TRBD2. The CDR3 covers 15 residues. CDR1 MNHEY and CDR2 SVGAGI come from the germline V gene. V was pared by 6 bases and J by 7 bases, with 11 bases of the junction left unmatched. Written as DNA, the CDR3 is TGTGCCAGCAGCCGAGCGGGGCGAGGGATCGGGGAGCTGTTTTTT. Amino acids: CASSRAGRGIGELFF.

The chain combines TRBV19 with TRBJ1-2; TRBD1 agrees at 9 bases. Germline V gene lookup returns CDR1 LNHDA and CDR2 SQIVND (reference sequence). The CDR3 loop spans 13 amino acids. The V segment lost 2 bases and the J segment 7 bases; nucleotides outside the gene matches: 2. The CDR3 DNA sequence: TGTGCCAGTAGTATAACAGGGGGCCGTGGCTACACCTTC. Its protein is CASSITGGRGYTF.

The rearrangement uses TRBV6-1 and TRBJ2-1; D uncertain. The CDR3 loop spans 15 amino acids. Trimming shortened V by 1 base and J by 4 bases, and 11 bases separated the two germline ends. Germline lookup yields CDR1 MNHNS and CDR2 SASEGT. The CDR3: CASSEVETMYNEQFF. CDR3 sequence (DNA): TGTGCCAGCAGTGAAGTTGAGACAATGTACAATGAGCAGTTCTTC.

The chain links TRBV10-2 to TRBJ2-2; 10 bases agree with TRBD1. Trimming removed 8 bases from V and 5 bases from J; junction bases left unmatched: 8. Germline CDR1 reads WSHSY; CDR2 reads SAAADI. The CDR3 extends over 15 amino acids. CDR3 nucleotide sequence: TGCGCCAGCCTTCCGTTGGGACAGGGGACCGGGGAGCTGTTTTTT. It specifies CASLPLGQGTGELFF.

V is TRBV30 and J is TRBJ1-6; D perhaps matches TRBD1 (6 bases). Trimming left V 5 bases short and J 9 bases short, with 14 bases between. This CDR3 has 13 amino acids. The germline CDR1 and CDR2 sequences are GTSNPN and SVGIG (reference sequence). CDR3 coding DNA: TGTGCCTGGCGCCCAGGGGCGGGTTCACCCCTCCACTTT. Residues: CAWRPGAGSPLHF. Variable domain in full (rest from reference TRBV30 and TRBJ1-6): SQTIHQWPATLVQPVGSPLSLECTVEGTSNPNLYWYRQAAGRGLQLLFYSVGIGQISSEVPQNLSASRPQDRQFILSSKKLLLSDSGFYLCAWRPGAGSPLHFGNGTRLTVT.

This chain connects TRBV6-1 to TRBJ2-5, with 8 positions matching TRBD1. The better agreement between TRBJ2-7 and the DNA end casts doubt on the J call. This CDR3 contains 13 residues. Germline V CDR1 and CDR2: MNHNS, SASEGT. The CDR3 DNA is TGTGCCAGCATGGCGGGACAGGTCTACGAGCAGTACTTC. As protein: CASMAGQVYEQYF.

The chain combines TRBV7-9 with TRBJ2-2; 7 bases are a match to TRBD1. Germline V lookup: CDR1 SEHNR, CDR2 FQNEAQ (reference sequence). V gave up 4 bases and J gave up 0 bases; unmatched junction bases: 8. The CDR3 runs 17 residues. The CDR3 nucleotides read TGTGCCAGCAGCTCCCCGACAGGGAAGACGAACACCGGGGAGCTGTTTTTT. Its protein product is CASSSPTGKTNTGELFF.

This sequence joins TRBV30 and TRBJ2-2; 7 nucleotides line up with TRBD1. The trim removed 3 bases at V and 4 bases at J, leaving 11 bases unmatched. Germline V lookup: CDR1 GTSNPN, CDR2 SVGIG (reference sequence). The CDR3 runs to 16 residues. In DNA, the CDR3 is TGTGCCTGGAGGGGAATAGACAGGGTCGTCACCGGGGAGCTGTTTTTT. This codes for CAWRGIDRVVTGELFF.

The genes are TRBV5-1 and TRBJ2-1; 8 bases agree with TRBD1. CDR1 is SGHRS, CDR2 YFSETQ, per germline. After removal of 2 bases from V and 5 bases from J, the junction contained 6 bases not matched to a gene. The CDR3 contains 15 residues. The CDR3 DNA follows: TGCGCCAGCAGCTTAGCCGGGACAGGACACAATGAGCAGTTCTTC. Translation gives CASSLAGTGHNEQFF.

The chain uses TRBV5-4 and TRBJ2-3; tentative D call: TRBD1 (6 bases). Germline V lookup: CDR1 SGHNT, CDR2 YYREEE (reference sequence). The CDR3 has 13 amino acids. V was pared by 4 bases and J by 4 bases, with 10 bases between. CDR3 DNA sequence: TGTGCCAGCAGCATATCAGGGGCAGATACGCAGTATTTT. Translating it yields CASSISGADTQYF.

The chain has TRBV14 and TRBJ2-3, with a possible D match to TRBD2 (7 bases). Germline V gene lookup returns CDR1 SGHDN and CDR2 FVKESK. This CDR3 contains 16 residues. The ends were cut back, 0 bases at V and 1 base at J, with 11 bases in the middle. The CDR3 is CASSQDRGAGTDTQYF. CDR3 nucleotides: TGTGCCAGCAGCCAAGATCGGGGGGCAGGCACAGATACGCAGTATTTT.

J is TRBJ2-1 and V is TRBV7-8; TRBD2 matches at 11 bases. With 0 bases clipped from V and 7 bases from J, the junction kept 5 bases outside the gene matches. Germline-derived CDR1 and CDR2 are SGHVS and FQNEAQ. The CDR3 has 16 residues. The CDR3 reads CASSLASGGASNEQFF. The DNA for the CDR3 is TGTGCCAGCAGCTTAGCTAGCGGGGGGGCCTCGAATGAGCAGTTCTTC. The full variable domain, completed using reference TRBV7-8 and TRBJ2-1, is GAGVSQSPRYKVAKRGQDVALRCDPISGHVSLFWYQQALGQGPEFLTYFQNEAQLDKSGLPSDRFFAERPEGSVSTLKIQRTQQEDSAVYLCASSLASGGASNEQFFGPGTRLTVL.

The chain uses TRBV29-1 and TRBJ2-7; a weak D match, TRBD1 (5 bases). Germline CDR1 SQVTM, CDR2 ANQGSEA. Deletions cut 3 bases from V and 13 bases from J, with 19 bases between. The CDR3 contains 12 residues. The DNA for the CDR3 is TGCAGCGTTGAGGACATCCAAAAGGTAAAATACTTC. Translated, it gives CSVEDIQKVKYF.

This chain links TRBV5-1 with TRBJ2-5; 7 nucleotides align to TRBD2. V gave up 2 bases and J gave up 4 bases; unmatched junction bases: 5. Germline values: CDR1 SGHRS, CDR2 YFSETQ. The CDR3 is made up of 14 amino acids. CDR3 sequence (DNA): TGCGCCAGCAGCTTACGGGGGGAAGGAGAGACCCAGTACTTC. This translates into CASSLRGEGETQYF.

The chain is built from TRBV7-9 and TRBJ2-1, with D maybe TRBD1 (6 bases). The CDR3 is 14 residues long. The germline V gene encodes CDR1 SEHNR and CDR2 FQNEAQ (reference sequence). The V gene lost 5 bases and the J gene lost 7 bases, with 15 bases spanning the gap. This CDR3 reads CASSVNRAVNEQFF. The CDR3 DNA follows: TGTGCCAGCAGCGTCAACAGGGCTGTTAATGAGCAGTTCTTC.

The chain links TRBV5-1 to TRBJ2-5; the match to TRBD2 covers 9 bases. CDR1 and CDR2 from the germline V gene are SGHRS and YFSETQ. This CDR3 spans 15 amino acids. J gave up 4 bases and V 2 bases, and 6 bases lay outside the gene matches. Here the CDR3 DNA reads TGCGCCAGCAGCTTATTAGCGGGGGCAGTAGAGACCCAGTACTTC. Its protein product is CASSLLAGAVETQYF.